This TCR beta chain appears in the sequencing data of a study of CD8+ T cells in alopecia areata (dated by TCRdb to the late 2010s). Describing the broader study: Treated patients were enrolled in an open-label pilot trial of oral tofacitinib, 5 to 10 mg twice daily, for moderate-to-severe alopecia areata. Tofacitinib was given for 6 to 18 months, followed by 6 months of follow-up off drug to assess delayed response and recurrence. In treated patients, disease severity was measured using the SALT score, which gives the percentage of scalp surface area affected. High-throughput TCRbeta sequencing was used to examine T cell clonal expansion in alopecia areata in both the C3H/HeJ mouse model and human patients. Scalp tissue and sorted CD4+ and CD8+ peripheral blood T cells from patchy and totalis/universalis alopecia areata patients and from healthy controls were covered by human TCRbeta sequencing. Tofacitinib-treated patients had biopsies at baseline and at 4 and 24 weeks of treatment, with a later scalp biopsy in several patients. Scalp clonality was compared among normal scalp (n=4), patchy alopecia areata scalp (n=8), and alopecia totalis/universalis scalp (n=8). The RNA source kit depended on sample type: the PAXgene miRNA kit for fixed scalp, the miRNeasy kit for PBMCs, and the RNeasy kit for mouse skin. immunoSEQ multiplex PCR using 35 Vbeta forward primers and 13 Jbeta reverse primers was used to amplify TCRbeta CDR3 regions. The full study reports these points: Because the treated cohort was small and included a single nonresponder, larger studies are needed to assess links between baseline CD8+ expansion and response. Scalp clonality and the number of expanded CD8+ clones among the top 100 scalp clones were significantly decreased by tofacitinib. Compared with mice, TCR sequences shared between patients were less clear, possibly partly because of HLA diversity across the patient population. Resident alphabeta T cells in normal human skin are also sequenced, complicating scalp TCR repertoire analysis, unlike mouse skin dominated by gammadelta T cells. Many expanded lesional clones persisted in scalp and blood during tofacitinib treatment, which may partly explain relapse after stopping treatment. Compared with normal scalp, lesional scalp, particularly in alopecia totalis/universalis, had higher clonality and more expanded CD8+ clones, which suggests antigenic drive.

The library was obtained by the immunoSEQ multiplex PCR assay. For TCR sequencing, RNA was extracted from every sample and reverse transcribed into cDNA to serve as template. SuperScript III was used to make first-strand cDNA, primed with a 2:1 mix of oligo-dT and random hexamers. A synthetic immune receptor repertoire was used to assess amplification bias, and residual bias was removed computationally. For the original study's pipeline: Raw reads were preprocessed for error removal, and CDR3 was defined according to IMGT conventions as running from the conserved cysteine to phenylalanine. Clonality was calculated as 1 minus Shannon entropy normalized by log2 of the number of productive unique TCRs. Whether each scalp clone was CD4 or CD8 was inferred by checking scalp TCRbeta sequences against the CD4 and CD8 repertoires from sorted blood. Held by TCRdb, this immuneACCESS table contains in-frame sequences only and omits some clones. Under half of the omission traces to an unresolved V gene where checked; the cause of the rest is unknown. Clone size and V and J calls were adopted from that table, with D and trimming inferred from the DNA. The sample table lists roughly 120,000 clones, 56% of them with a count of one. The biggest ten clones account for about 3.7% of the sample.

In light of the paper, this sample's time point label describes: 24 weeks on oral tofacitinib. Sample treatment or condition, as interpreted from the label and publication: oral pan-JAK inhibitor, 5-10 mg twice daily. From alopecia areata patients, peripheral blood was collected along with lesional scalp punch biopsies. PBMCs were separated by density centrifugation and stained for CD3, CD4 and CD8, after which CD4+ and CD8+ T cells were sorted on a FACSAria. About this clone: Its cognate antigen has yet to be identified. No base quality information exists; no much larger clone differs at one position.

The sequence was obtained from a human donor with alopecia areata. Sequences were derived from CD4+ T cells sorted from blood, sampled at week 24, from a patient treated with tofacitinib.

The nucleotides are TGCAGCGCCATACTAGCGGGGCGCACAGATACGCAGTATTTT. This yields the protein CSAILAGRTDTQYF. The chain is made from TRBV29-1 and TRBJ2-3, and 10 junction bases match TRBD2. Here V drops 7 bases and J drops 1 base, and the junction holds 5 bases not matched to any gene. CDR1 and CDR2 are drawn from the germline V gene: SQVTM, ANQGSEA. CDR3 length: 14 amino acids, cysteine to phenylalanine. Only CDR3 DNA is held: 42 bases, read in frame from base 1.